These T cell receptor beta chains were read from a single sample in a study of blood T cells in healthy people across ages. TCRdb passed the 5' RACE reads through MiXCR, listing each CDR3 protein once. The top ten clones hold under 5% of a sample with around 1,600,000 distinct CDR3 sequences, about 45% of them seen once. The sequenced sample was blood. These receptor sequences come from a woman between 18 and 29 years old in good health. Each CDR3 is given with its conserved first and last residue. A D gene is named only where the DNA matches it firmly.

NA 14 TRBJ1-2 TRBV30 CAWSSPSGTYGYTF
NA 11 TRBJ2-7 TRBV2 CASSGRNEQYF
TRBD1 13 TRBJ1-2 TRBV23-1 CALWGDRTYPYTF
TRBD2 18 TRBJ2-3 TRBV5-1 CASSLWLAGGESTDTQYF
NA 13 TRBJ1-2 TRBV28 CASRIQENYGYTF
TRBD1 14 TRBJ1-2 TRBV4-3 CASSQNTGAWGYTF
NA 16 NA TRBV20-1 CSARVPKSVVHNEQYF
NA 13 TRBJ2-7 TRBV29-1 CSVVNWDSYEQYF
TRBD1 14 TRBJ1-3 TRBV6-5 CASSYGEGANTIYF
NA 14 TRBJ2-7 TRBV20-1 CSARVEGVGNEQYF
NA 18 TRBJ2-3 TRBV7-2 CASSLSYAWQQSTDTQYF
NA 13 TRBJ2-1 TRBV5-1 CASRVQGFDEQFF
NA 14 TRBJ2-2 TRBV28 CASKTGTNTGELFF
NA 15 TRBJ2-7 TRBV4-1 CASSQVGDSSYEQYF
NA 13 TRBJ2-7 TRBV28 CASSVDFSYEQYF
NA 11 TRBJ2-5 TRBV29-1 CSVRTEETQYF